This section outlines one TCR beta chain sequence together with its context. The record originates from a study of blood T cell repertoires in COVID-19. Losses at the gene ends were 1 base for V and 4 bases for J; bases not matched to a gene: 1. Per the germline V gene, CDR1 is SGHAT and CDR2 is FQNNGV. The CDR3 is 15 residues long. Generated by immunoSEQ multiplex PCR, the TCRdb table keeps only in-frame clones and is missing some. Of fewer than 150,000 clones listed, about 83% are singletons. Sequencing input: peripheral blood. This chain links TRBV11-2 with TRBJ2-1; 10 nucleotides match TRBD1. This receptor was taken from a woman between 40 and 50 years old with acute or convalescent COVID-19. DNA for the CDR3: TGTGCCAGCAGCTTAGGGACAGGGGGTTACAATGAGCAGTTCTTC. It yields the protein CASSLGTGGYNEQFF.